The clone carrying this T cell receptor (beta chain) was counted between two and nine times. These data originate in a study of blood T cell repertoires in COVID-19. Background on the study: The study drew acute and convalescent COVID-19 samples from the United States, Italy and Spain. T cells, B-cell-depleted T cells, or PBMCs provided the cDNA or gDNA that served as material.

In the original workflow: Reference gene primer amplification in the assay estimated nucleated cell counts. Profiling relied on immunoSEQ multiplex PCR, and the TCRdb table lists in-frame clones only, not all of them. V, J and clone size were drawn from that table, and D and trimming were deduced from the DNA. Counted here are 120,000 to 150,000 clones, 80% to 90% occurring once; the ten biggest clones make up 8% to 9%. The CDR3 contains 16 residues. The ends lost 2 bases at V and 0 bases at J; junction bases unmatched: 3. Germline CDR1 is MNHEY and CDR2 is SVGEGT. Sequencing was done on a sample of peripheral blood. The chain links TRBV6-2 or TRBV6-3 to TRBJ1-5, with 8 bases matching TRBD1. The clonotype originates from a woman between 45 and 60 years old with active or convalescent COVID-19. Here the CDR3 DNA reads TGTGCCAGCAGTTACCACGACAGGGGTAGCAATCAGCCCCAGCATTTT. Protein: CASSYHDRGSNQPQHF.